This TCR beta chain emerged from a study of blood T cell repertoires in COVID-19. This CDR3 comprises 15 residues. From germline, CDR1 is MNHEY and CDR2 SVGAGI. V shed 7 bases and J shed 2 bases, with 17 bases lying between them. Participants, roughly 18 to 89 years old, spanned fewer than 30 US areas. Data came from immunoSEQ multiplex PCR; TCRdb stores just in-frame clones and leaves some out. The profile shows hundreds of thousands of clones, 85% to 90% of them singletons. The sequence derives from a woman in her forties or fifties in a cohort exposed to, infected with or recovered from COVID-19 (not recorded which). The V call is TRBV6-5, the J call TRBJ1-2, with no clear D. Sequencing used PBMCs or T cells enriched from blood (not recorded which). CDR3 region: CASTAGLLGNYGYTF. The DNA for the CDR3 is TGTGCCAGCACTGCAGGACTCTTAGGAAACTATGGCTACACCTTC.